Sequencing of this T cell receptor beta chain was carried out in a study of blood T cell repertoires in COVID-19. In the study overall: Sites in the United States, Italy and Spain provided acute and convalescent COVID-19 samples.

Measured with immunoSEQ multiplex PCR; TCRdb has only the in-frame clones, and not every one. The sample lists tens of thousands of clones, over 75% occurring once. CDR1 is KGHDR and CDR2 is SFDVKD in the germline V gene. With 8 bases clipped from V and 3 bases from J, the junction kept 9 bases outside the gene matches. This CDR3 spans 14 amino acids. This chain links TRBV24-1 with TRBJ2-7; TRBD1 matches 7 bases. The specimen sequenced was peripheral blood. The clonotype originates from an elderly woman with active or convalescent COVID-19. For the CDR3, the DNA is TGTGCCACCAAGAAAGACAGGGACGACTACGAGCAGTACTTC. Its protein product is CATKKDRDDYEQYF.